A few counts support the clone carrying this T cell receptor (beta chain). Its antigen is not known. The CDR3 is made up of 15 amino acids. Trimming left V 7 bases short and J 0 bases short, with 13 bases between. Per the germline V gene, CDR1 is SGHDT and CDR2 is YYEEEE. The sample is drawn from a study of T cell repertoires in cytomegalovirus infection. TCRdb redid the calling of the reads with MiXCR, one entry per CDR3 protein. The table records approximately 550,000 distinct CDR3 sequences, approximately 17% of them present only once. The study, taken as a whole, reports: The study found HLA-C-restricted CMV-specific TCR beta clonotypes dominating the ex vivo response.

Sequencing input: CD8+ T cells from PBMCs. The TCR sequence derives from a human donor in good health (CMV status not recorded). Some clones in this sample may be carry-over from other donors' samples. V usage is TRBV5-6 and J usage is TRBJ1-4; maybe TRBD1 (5 bases). CDR3 DNA: TGTGCCAGCTCAGCGCCCAGGGCAACTAATGAAAAACTGTTTTTT. Translation gives CASSAPRATNEKLFF.